The 22 T cell receptor beta chains reported below all come from one sample, sequenced in a study of T cells in Graves' hyperthyroidism and ophthalmopathy. TCR beta CDR3 sequences were amplified from RNA transcripts. The HTBI primer set was used in a first-round RT-PCR of the TCR CDR3. One entry per CDR3 protein results from TCRdb running MiXCR on the multiplex PCR reads. The sample lists around 360,000 distinct CDR3 sequences; roughly 15% were seen once. The sample was blood. These receptors came from a woman aged 60-75 years with Graves' ophthalmopathy.

This clonotype was seen ten or more times. This chain connects TRBV20-1 to TRBJ2-7, with TRBD2 matching 7 bases. Germline V gene data show CDR1 as DFQATT and CDR2 as SNEGSKA (reference sequence). The CDR3 spans 14 residues. V trimming: 0 bases; J trimming: 2 bases; junction bases outside the gene matches: 4. Written as DNA, the CDR3 is TGCAGTGCTAGAGATCTAGCGGAAACCTACGAGCAGTACTTC. Amino acids: CSARDLAETYEQYF.

The chain links TRBV19 to TRBJ2-7; a possible D gene is TRBD2 (6 bases). Trimming cost V 6 bases and J 9 bases, with 21 bases left between them. The CDR3 runs 14 residues. From germline, CDR1 is LNHDA and CDR2 SQIVND (reference sequence). In DNA, the CDR3 is TGTGCCAGTAGCCCGCCGGGGGAGAGGAAGGGGCAGTACTTC. Protein: CASSPPGERKGQYF.

This clonotype was counted ten times or more. The gene calls are TRBV28 and TRBJ2-2; D might be TRBD1 (5 bases). This CDR3 region has 14 residues. V lost 3 bases and J 3 bases, leaving 8 bases between the germline ends. Germline loops: CDR1 MDHEN, CDR2 SYDVKM. The CDR3 nucleotides are TGTGCCAGCAGTTTCGACAGATACACCGGGGAGCTGTTTTTT. Protein product: CASSFDRYTGELFF.

This clonotype was detected ten times or more. V gene TRBV28 combines with J gene TRBJ2-1; 7 bases match TRBD2. Per the germline V gene, CDR1 is MDHEN and CDR2 is SYDVKM. Trimming took 3 bases from V and 8 from J; bases not matched to a gene: 13. This CDR3 contains 16 residues. The CDR3 loop is CASSFASGGGGDEQFF. CDR3 sequence (DNA): TGTGCCAGCAGTTTCGCTAGCGGTGGGGGGGGGGATGAGCAGTTCTTC.

As concerns this clonotype: A much larger clone lies a single base off, so this may be a read error. The chain has TRBV7-9 and TRBJ2-1; perhaps TRBD1 as D (5 bases). CDR1 and CDR2 from the germline V gene are SEHNR and FQNEAQ (reference sequence). This CDR3 has 13 residues. Trimming took 5 bases from V and 8 from J, leaving 13 bases between them. CDR3 bases: TGTGCCAGCAGCCCGCGGACACCCGATGAGCAGTTCTTC. Its protein is CASSPRTPDEQFF.

This clonotype was seen a single time. A much larger clone is a single base away; this may be a read error. The CDR3 region has the DNA TGTGCCAGCAGTTACGCGACCGAAAGCTCCTGCGAGCAGTACTTC. It encodes CASSYATESSCEQYF. This sequence joins TRBV6-2 or TRBV6-3 and TRBJ2-7; D is uncertain. CDR3 length: 15 residues. Germline-derived CDR1 and CDR2 are MNHEY and SVGEGT.

The sample holds many counts of this clonotype. The chain couples TRBV5-1 to TRBJ1-1, with 7 bases identical to TRBD1. V was pared by 4 bases and J by 0 bases, with 6 bases of the junction left unmatched. The CDR3 is 15 amino acids. Germline V gene sequence: CDR1 SGHRS, CDR2 YFSETQ. The CDR3 is CASSGTAIMNTEAFF. The CDR3 bases are TGCGCCAGCAGCGGGACAGCTATCATGAACACTGAAGCTTTCTTT.

This clonotype has more than one count but fewer than ten. The CDR3 sequence is CASYISGNEQFF. CDR3 nucleotide sequence: TGTGCCAGCTACATTAGCGGGAATGAGCAGTTCTTC. The chain couples TRBV6-1 to TRBJ2-1; TRBD2 aligns across 7 bases. This CDR3 contains 12 residues. Germline assignment: CDR1 MNHNS and CDR2 SASEGT. V lost 8 bases and J lost 7; bases outside the gene matches: 5.

This clonotype appeared many times. The rearrangement links TRBV11-1 to TRBJ2-2; 8 nucleotides align to TRBD2. The CDR3 totals 15 residues. Germline V CDR1 and CDR2: SGHAT, FQDESV (reference sequence). Germline trimming cut 5 bases from V and 7 bases from J; bases unmatched to any gene: 9. Here the CDR3 reads CASSPGTSRVGELFF. The CDR3 DNA reads TGTGCCAGCAGCCCCGGGACTAGTCGGGTCGGGGAGCTGTTTTTT.

In its sample, this clonotype was seen many times. The CDR3 region is CASSLGGGIQYF. CDR3 sequence (DNA): TGTGCCAGCAGCTTAGGAGGAGGCATTCAGTACTTC. The chain links TRBV13 to TRBJ2-4, with D perhaps TRBD2 (5 bases). The CDR3 has 12 residues. Trimming took off 0 bases at V and 9 bases at J, with 6 bases between the two ends. Looked up from germline, CDR1 is PRHDT and CDR2 is FYEKMQ (reference sequence).

As to this clonotype: A junction boundary mismatches the germline segment, possibly from a read error. The chain has TRBV12-3 or TRBV12-4 and TRBJ1-6, with 8 bases lining up with TRBD1. This CDR3 spans 14 amino acids. The CDR3 sequence is CASSSTGGNSPLRF. The CDR3 DNA is TGTGCCAGCAGTTCAACAGGGGGGAATTCACCCCTCCGCTTT.

This clonotype was observed at least ten times. The V and J genes are TRBV16 and TRBJ2-5, with a tentative D call TRBD2 (6 bases). Germline V gene data show CDR1 as KGHSY and CDR2 as FQNENV. V was pared by 1 base and J by 3 bases, with 6 bases between. This CDR3 has 13 amino acids. This CDR3 is CASSQWREETQYF. CDR3 sequence (DNA): TGTGCCAGCAGCCAATGGAGGGAAGAGACCCAGTACTTC.

The chain joins TRBV5-1 to TRBJ2-2; D perhaps matches TRBD2 (6 bases). The V end lost 5 bases, the J end lost 4 bases, and 15 bases lay between the germline ends. Germline CDR1 is SGHRS and CDR2 is YFSETQ. The CDR3 totals 15 residues. The CDR3 spells CASSYDLASTGELFF. The CDR3 DNA reads TGCGCCAGCAGTTACGACCTAGCGAGCACCGGGGAGCTGTTTTTT. The variable domain in full, completed from reference TRBV5-1 and TRBJ2-2, reads KAGVTQTPRYLIKTRGQQVTLSCSPISGHRSVSWYQQTPGQGLQFLFEYFSETQRNKGNFPGRFSGRQFSNSRSEMNVSTLELGDSALYLCASSYDLASTGELFFGEGSRLTVL.

This clonotype has a count of ten or more. V and J are TRBV20-1 and TRBJ2-4, with a weak D call TRBD1 (6 bases). Trimming took off 6 bases at V and 9 bases at J, with 15 bases between the two ends. Germline assignment: CDR1 DFQATT and CDR2 SNEGSKA (reference sequence). The CDR3 runs to 12 residues. The chain's CDR3 is CSAQEQGTIQYF. For the CDR3, the DNA is TGCAGTGCGCAAGAACAGGGAACCATTCAGTACTTC.

The rearrangement joins TRBV27 to TRBJ2-1; D perhaps matches TRBD1 (5 bases). V lost 5 bases and J 0 bases, leaving 11 bases between the germline ends. The CDR3 runs to 15 residues. CDR1 is MNHEY, CDR2 SMNVEV, per germline (reference sequence). Here the CDR3 reads CASSRQSSSYNEQFF. The CDR3 DNA reads as TGTGCCAGCAGTCGACAGTCGAGCTCCTACAATGAGCAGTTCTTC.

The chain recombines TRBV2 with TRBJ2-3; D may be TRBD1 (7 bases). Germline V gene sequence: CDR1 SNHLY, CDR2 FYNNEI. V lost 6 bases and J 4 bases, leaving 14 bases between the germline ends. The CDR3 totals 14 residues. CDR3 DNA: TGTGCCAGCAGGCGGGACAGCCCGCCAGATACGCAGTATTTT. This translates into CASRRDSPPDTQYF. Variable domain in full (rest from reference TRBV2 and TRBJ2-3): EPEVTQTPSHQVTQMGQEVILRCVPISNHLYFYWYRQILGQKVEFLVSFYNNEISEKSEIFDDQFSVERPDGSNFTLKIRSTKLEDSAMYFCASRRDSPPDTQYFGPGTRLTVL.

This clonotype was observed at least ten times. This rearrangement joins TRBV3-1 to TRBJ1-1, with a possible D match to TRBD1 (5 bases). The length of the CDR3 is 16 residues. The V end was cut by 2 bases, the J end by 1 base, with 14 bases between. Per germline, CDR1 LGHDT and CDR2 YNNKEL (reference sequence). The CDR3 is CASSQSSGTGNTEAFF. CDR3 DNA: TGTGCCAGCAGCCAATCGTCCGGGACGGGGAACACTGAAGCTTTCTTT.

The sample holds many counts of this clonotype. The CDR3 sequence is CASSLFGVSYNEQFF. DNA for the CDR3: TGCGCCAGCAGCTTATTCGGGGTTTCCTACAATGAGCAGTTCTTC. The chain combines TRBV5-1 with TRBJ2-1; possibly TRBD2 for D (5 bases). The CDR3 sequence is 15 residues long. V shed 2 bases and J shed 1 base, with 10 bases lying between them. CDR1 is SGHRS, CDR2 YFSETQ, per germline.

This chain uses TRBV7-2 with TRBJ2-4; no firm D call. V was cut by 5 bases and J by 1 base, with 9 bases left in between. This CDR3 contains 14 residues. The germline gives CDR1 SGHTA, CDR2 FQGNSA. CDR3 bases: TGTGCCAGCAGCAAGAAAGGCGCCAAAAACATTCAGTACTTC. Encoded protein: CASSKKGAKNIQYF. Full variable domain (remainder filled in from reference TRBV7-2 and TRBJ2-4): GAGVSQSPSNKVTEKGKDVELRCDPISGHTALYWYRQSLGQGLEFLIYFQGNSAPDKSGLPSDRFSAERTGGSVSTLTIQRTQQEDSAVYLCASSKKGAKNIQYFGAGTRLSVL.

This chain links TRBV28 with TRBJ1-2; tentative D call: TRBD1 (6 bases). This CDR3 spans 14 amino acids. V dropped 6 bases and J dropped 2 bases, with 13 bases sitting between them. Per the germline V gene, CDR1 is MDHEN and CDR2 is SYDVKM. CDR3 DNA sequence: TGTGCCAGCAGCTTCGACAGGCCAAACTATGGCTACACCTTC. Its protein is CASSFDRPNYGYTF.

This chain uses TRBV19 with TRBJ2-5; D unresolved. Germline V gene lookup returns CDR1 LNHDA and CDR2 SQIVND (reference sequence). V shed 6 bases and J shed 4 bases, with 9 bases lying between them. This CDR3 has 12 amino acids. CDR3 in amino acids: CASRDRAETQYF. In DNA form, the CDR3 reads TGTGCCAGTAGAGATAGGGCAGAGACCCAGTACTTC.

This clonotype came up many times. CDR3 DNA: TGCGCCAGCAGCGGGACTAGCGGGAACACCGGGGAGCTGTTTTTT. Protein: CASSGTSGNTGELFF. V gene TRBV5-1 combines with J gene TRBJ2-2; 11 nucleotides align to TRBD2. The CDR3 contains 15 residues. With 4 bases clipped from V and 1 base from J, the junction kept 0 bases outside the gene matches. CDR1 and CDR2 (germline): SGHRS, YFSETQ.